The present TCR beta chain was sequenced within a study of sequential checkpoint blockade in melanoma (dated by TCRdb to between 2018 and 2021). About the full investigation: Patients were randomized 1:1 to first-line nivolumab followed by ipilimumab (arm A) or ipilimumab followed by nivolumab (arm B). Both trial sequences were followed by maintenance nivolumab. The full study reports these points: The response-prediction model combining TCR metrics and mutation burden needs validation in larger, independent patient cohorts.

The immunoSEQ Assay was used to immunosequence TCRbeta CDR3 regions from genomic DNA. Prior to high-throughput sequencing, genomic DNA was amplified by bias-controlled multiplex PCR. Per the original workflow: To quantify the absolute abundance of each unique TCRbeta CDR3 region, the sequences were collapsed and filtered. Clonality, defined as 1 minus Pielou's evenness, was calculated using only productive rearrangements. A previously published method was used to identify clones whose frequencies were significantly greater in on-treatment samples than in baseline samples. TCRdb obtained this table from immuneACCESS and retained in-frame rearrangements with V and J assigned. These tables miss some clones; where compared with another copy, unresolved V genes account for less than half of the shortfall, and the remainder is unexplained. V and J calls and clone size come straight from that table; D and trimming were deduced from the DNA. For this sample there are around 39,000 clones; roughly 81% appear just once. Less than 7% of the sample rests with the top ten.

Concerning this clone: This clone's antigen is unknown. No base quality information exists; no much larger clone differs at one position.

Reading from cysteine to phenylalanine, the CDR3 counts 15 amino acids. This entry keeps only the CDR3 DNA: 45 bases, framed from base 1. Looking up the germline V gene (reference sequence) yields CDR1 MNHEY and CDR2 SMNVEV. Unmatched junction bases come to 8, with V trimmed by 7 bases and J by 4 bases. This specimen's treatment or condition label, per the study, means: randomized to nivolumab then ipilimumab (arm A) or the reverse (arm B). None of the trial patients had been given prior DNA-damaging chemotherapy. A FACS Aria II flow cytometer was used to sort live CD3+CD8+ cells that were negative for CD19 and CD56 from thawed PBMCs. Samples were obtained from patients with melanoma enrolled in CheckMate 064, a randomized, open-label phase II trial of sequential checkpoint blockade. Peripheral blood mononuclear cells were collected by leukapheresis, purified using Ficoll-Paque, and frozen in human serum containing about 10% DMSO. Immediately after sorting, the purity of the sorted blood CD3+CD8+ cells was confirmed to be >98%, and DNA was then extracted.

The source material was CD8+ T cells sorted from blood (inferred from file names), sampled from a patient given nivolumab and ipilimumab in sequence. This TCR derives from a human donor with melanoma. Recombination joined TRBV27 with TRBJ2-5; TRBD2 agrees with 11 junctional bases. The DNA reads as follows: TGTGCCAGCAACCCTAGCGGGAGGCTAGGAGAGACCCAGTACTTC. It codes for CASNPSGRLGETQYF.